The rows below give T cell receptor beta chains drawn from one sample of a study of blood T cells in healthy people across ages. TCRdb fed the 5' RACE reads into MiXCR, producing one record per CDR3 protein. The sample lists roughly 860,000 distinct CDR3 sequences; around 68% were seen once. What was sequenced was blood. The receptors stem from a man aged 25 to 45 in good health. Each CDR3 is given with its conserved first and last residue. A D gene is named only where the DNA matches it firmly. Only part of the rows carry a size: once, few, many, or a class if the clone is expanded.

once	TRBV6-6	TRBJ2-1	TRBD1	TGTGCCAGCAGTTTAGGGACAGGAGGGTTCTTC	CASSLGTGGFF
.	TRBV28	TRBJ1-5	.	TGTGCCAGCAGTTTGGAACAGCCCAATCAGCCCCAGCATTTT	CASSLEQPNQPQHF
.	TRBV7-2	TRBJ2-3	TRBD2	TGTGCCAGCAGCCGGCGGGGAGGGCCAGCTAGCACAGATACGCAGTATTTT	CASSRRGGPASTDTQYF
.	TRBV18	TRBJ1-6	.	TGTGCCAGCTCACCTTCCGGACAGACTGGGAATTCACCCCTCCACTTT	CASSPSGQTGNSPLHF
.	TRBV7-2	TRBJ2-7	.	TGTGCCAGCAGCTTAAGCGGGACATACTACTACGAGCAGTACTTC	CASSLSGTYYYEQYF
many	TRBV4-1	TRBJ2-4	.	TGCGCCAGCAGCCAAGATGGCCAGTCCCTAGCCAAAAACATTCAGTACTTC	CASSQDGQSLAKNIQYF
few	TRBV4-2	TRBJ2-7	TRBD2	TGTGCCAGCAGCCCCTTTCAGACTAGCGGGGTCTACGAGCAGTACTTC	CASSPFQTSGVYEQYF
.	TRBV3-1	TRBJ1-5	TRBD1	TGTGCCAGTAGCCCGGGACAGGGGCCCAACCAGCCCCAGCATTTT	CASSPGQGPNQPQHF
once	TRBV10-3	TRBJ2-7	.	TGTGCCAACAGTACAGGGCGCGAGCAGTACTTC	CANSTGREQYF
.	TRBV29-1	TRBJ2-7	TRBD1	TGCAGCGTTATCGGGACAGGGGCATCCTACGAGCAGTACTTC	CSVIGTGASYEQYF
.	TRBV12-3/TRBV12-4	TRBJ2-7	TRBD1	TGTGCCAGCAGCCCTGGACAGGGGAAGGAGTACGAGCAGTACTTC	CASSPGQGKEYEQYF
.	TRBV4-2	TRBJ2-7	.	TGTGCCAGCAGCCAAGATGTGGGAGCTTACGAGCAGTACTTC	CASSQDVGAYEQYF
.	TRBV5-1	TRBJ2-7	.	TGCGCCAGCAGTCCCGAGAGGTTACCTACCTACGAGCAGTACTTC	CASSPERLPTYEQYF
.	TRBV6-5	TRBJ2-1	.	TGTGCCAGCAGTTACTCGGCAGTGCGACCCTACAATGAGCAGTTCTTC	CASSYSAVRPYNEQFF
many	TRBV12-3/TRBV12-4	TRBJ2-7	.	TGTGCCAGCAGCCTTACACTTTCCTACGAGCAGTACTTC	CASSLTLSYEQYF
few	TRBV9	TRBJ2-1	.	TGTGCCAGCAGCGCCAACCCCAGGGTTGACAATGAGCAGTTCTTC	CASSANPRVDNEQFF
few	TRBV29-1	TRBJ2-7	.	TGCAGCGTTTCACTCACCGGGACGGATCCCTACGAGCAGTACTTC	CSVSLTGTDPYEQYF